The 32 T cell receptor beta chains in this list originate from one sample, sequenced in a study of cytomegalovirus exposure and HLA in healthy donors. In the PCR, 60 Vbeta and 13 Jbeta primers were used. Some clones are missing from TCRdb's copy, which holds only in-frame ones; the method was immunoSEQ multiplex PCR. The table lists 100,000 to 150,000 clones, nearly 85% of them singletons. Specimen: PBMCs. These receptors were obtained from a boy between 10 and 17 years old in good health and CMV-seronegative.

In its sample, this clone was seen once. The rearrangement joins TRBV4-2 to TRBJ2-6; D not certain. The length of the CDR3 is 16 residues. V lost 0 bases, J lost 4 bases, and 10 bases lay in between. Germline V gene lookup returns CDR1 LGHNA and CDR2 YNFKEQ. CDR3 sequence (DNA): TGTGCCAGCAGCCAAGATCATGGCAGGGGGGCCAACGTCCTGACTTTC. As protein: CASSQDHGRGANVLTF.

This clone occurred a few times. This chain uses TRBV2 with TRBJ2-7; 13 bases line up with TRBD2. V trimming: 6 bases; J trimming: 2 bases; junction bases outside the gene matches: 4. CDR1 SNHLY and CDR2 FYNNEI come from the germline V gene. The CDR3 is made up of 15 amino acids. The CDR3 loop reads CASRQGLAGTYEQYF. The CDR3 bases are TGTGCCAGCAGACAGGGACTAGCGGGAACCTACGAGCAGTACTTC.

This chain uses TRBV5-6 with TRBJ1-5; D gene uncertain. With 2 bases removed from V and 0 bases from J, the gap between germline ends came to 15 bases. CDR3 length: 17 amino acids. Germline V CDR1 and CDR2: SGHDT, YYEEEE. CDR3 amino acids: CASSFGPVQSSNQPQHF. In DNA form, the CDR3 reads TGTGCCAGCAGCTTTGGTCCCGTACAGAGTAGCAATCAGCCCCAGCATTTT.

The chain uses TRBV5-1 and TRBJ2-7, with 9 bases that match TRBD1. J gave up 3 bases and V 0 bases, and 4 bases lay outside the gene matches. This CDR3 has 15 residues. Per the germline V gene, CDR1 is SGHRS and CDR2 is YFSETQ. Written as DNA, the CDR3 is TGCGCCAGCAGCTTGGGGGGGACAGGGCTCTACGAGCAGTACTTC. Translation: CASSLGGTGLYEQYF.

This sequence joins TRBV10-3 and TRBJ2-7; 8 nucleotides agree with TRBD1. The trim removed 3 bases at V and 5 bases at J, leaving 9 bases unmatched. The germline V gene encodes CDR1 ENHRY and CDR2 SYGVKD. CDR3 length: 15 residues. CDR3 loop: CAISDGDRGADEQYF. CDR3 nucleotides: TGTGCCATCAGTGACGGCGACAGGGGAGCTGACGAGCAGTACTTC.

This clone has only one observation. Distinct nucleotide sequences in the sample also encode this CDR3. The chain employs TRBV7-7 and TRBJ2-2; D possibly corresponds to TRBD2 (5 bases). The ends were cut back, 9 bases at V and 8 bases at J, with 22 bases in the middle. Germline V gene data show CDR1 as SSHAT and CDR2 as FNYEAQ (reference sequence). The CDR3 has 15 amino acids. As DNA, the CDR3 is TGTGCCAGTAGCCCCAGAGGTGGCTCGGGGGGGGAGCTGTTTTTT. This encodes CASSPRGGSGGELFF.

The chain employs TRBV5-1 and TRBJ1-5, with no clear D. Germline CDR1 and CDR2: SGHRS and YFSETQ. The CDR3 extends over 13 amino acids. V was cut by 0 bases and J by 6 bases, with 7 bases left in between. CDR3 in amino acids: CASSLDESQPQHF. In nucleotides, the CDR3 is TGCGCCAGCAGCTTGGACGAGAGTCAGCCCCAGCATTTT. Looking up the rest from reference TRBV5-1 and TRBJ1-5 gives the full variable domain: KAGVTQTPRYLIKTRGQQVTLSCSPISGHRSVSWYQQTPGQGLQFLFEYFSETQRNKGNFPGRFSGRQFSNSRSEMNVSTLELGDSALYLCASSLDESQPQHFGDGTRLSIL.

The V call is TRBV6-1, the J call TRBJ1-2; tentatively, D is TRBD1 (5 bases). Deletions cut 0 bases from V and 6 bases from J, with 8 bases between. Germline lookup yields CDR1 MNHNS and CDR2 SASEGT. This CDR3 comprises 13 residues. The CDR3 is CASSEATGDGYTF. DNA of the CDR3: TGTGCCAGCAGTGAAGCCACAGGCGATGGCTACACCTTC.

The chain links TRBV29-1 to TRBJ1-2, with 8 bases lining up with TRBD1. Germline lookup yields CDR1 SQVTM and CDR2 ANQGSEA. V was clipped by 0 bases and J by 6 bases; unmatched bases: 6. The CDR3 runs to 14 residues. CDR3 loop: CSVEDLSGQDGYTF. CDR3 nucleotides: TGCAGCGTTGAAGATCTTTCGGGACAGGATGGCTACACCTTC. The full variable domain, rest sourced from reference TRBV29-1 and TRBJ1-2, is SAVISQKPSRDICQRGTSLTIQCQVDSQVTMMFWYRQQPGQSLTLIATANQGSEATYESGFVIDKFPISRPNLTFSTLTVSNMSPEDSSIYLCSVEDLSGQDGYTFGSGTRLTVV.

The genes are TRBV7-2 and TRBJ2-3, with D uncertain. The V end lost 6 bases, the J end lost 0 bases, and 7 bases lay between the germline ends. The CDR3 consists of 13 residues. Per the germline V gene, CDR1 is SGHTA and CDR2 is FQGNSA. This CDR3 reads CASRSSSTDTQYF. The CDR3 DNA sequence: TGTGCCAGCAGATCCTCTAGCACAGATACGCAGTATTTT.

The rearrangement uses TRBV19 and TRBJ2-1; 10 bases map to TRBD2. The CDR3 consists of 17 residues. Per the germline V gene, CDR1 is LNHDA and CDR2 is SQIVND (reference sequence). The V gene end was trimmed by 2 bases and the J gene end by 0 bases; junction bases not matched to a gene: 4. The DNA of the CDR3 is TGTGCCAGTAGTATAAGTTCTAGCGGGAGCTCCTACAATGAGCAGTTCTTC. Protein product: CASSISSSGSSYNEQFF.

This sequence joins TRBV7-9 and TRBJ2-6; the D is unclear. This CDR3 comprises 16 residues. V lost 1 base, J lost 0 bases, and 7 bases lay in between. CDR1 is SEHNR and CDR2 is FQNEAQ in the germline V gene (reference sequence). The chain's CDR3 is CASSLEQSSGANVLTF. CDR3 sequence (DNA): TGTGCCAGCAGCTTAGAACAGAGCTCTGGGGCCAACGTCCTGACTTTC.

V and J are TRBV6-5 and TRBJ1-2; D ambiguous. V was cut by 0 bases and J by 5 bases, with 10 bases left in between. Germline CDR1 MNHEY, CDR2 SVGAGI. This CDR3 region has 14 residues. The CDR3 sequence: CASSYSSGYYGYTF. CDR3 DNA sequence: TGTGCCAGCAGTTACTCGAGCGGTTATTATGGCTACACCTTC.

The V gene is TRBV4-2, the J gene TRBJ2-5; D gene uncertain. The J call is uncertain, as TRBJ2-7 better fits the DNA end. Germline V lookup: CDR1 LGHNA, CDR2 YNFKEQ. The CDR3 loop spans 13 amino acids. The CDR3 loop reads CASSPDMLGEQYF. CDR3 nucleotides: TGTGCCAGCAGCCCAGATATGTTGGGCGAGCAGTACTTC.

The chain is built from TRBV5-1 and TRBJ2-3; 8 bases agree with TRBD1. The CDR3 is 16 amino acids. V lost 0 bases to trimming and J lost 8 bases; unmatched junction nucleotides: 11. Per germline, CDR1 SGHRS and CDR2 YFSETQ. CDR3: CASSLGAGGAGGTQYF. Here the CDR3 DNA reads TGCGCCAGCAGCTTGGGGGCAGGGGGCGCAGGAGGTACGCAGTATTTT.

The chain couples TRBV9 to TRBJ2-5, with TRBD2 matching 10 bases. With V trimmed by 3 bases and J by 5 bases, 7 bases remained unmatched. There are 15 residues in the CDR3. Germline-derived CDR1 and CDR2 are SGDLS and YYNGEE. In DNA form, the CDR3 reads TGTGCCAGCAGCGAACCGGGACTAGCGAAGGAGACCCAGTACTTC. Amino acid sequence: CASSEPGLAKETQYF.

The genes are TRBV5-8 and TRBJ2-7, with 12 positions matching TRBD1. The J segment lost 5 bases and the V segment lost 4 bases, leaving 13 bases of the junction unmatched. In germline, CDR1 is SGHTS, CDR2 YDEGEE. The CDR3 sequence is 17 residues long. This CDR3 reads CASSPLLGTGGKDEQYF. CDR3 DNA sequence: TGTGCCAGCAGCCCACTCCTTGGGACAGGGGGCAAGGACGAGCAGTACTTC. The whole variable domain, filled in from reference TRBV5-8 and TRBJ2-7, reads EAGVTQSPTHLIKTRGQQATLRCSPISGHTSVYWYQQALGLGLQFLLWYDEGEERNRGNFPPRFSGRQFPNYSSELNVNALELEDSALYLCASSPLLGTGGKDEQYFGPGTRLTVT.

The V call is TRBV5-1, the J call TRBJ2-1; TRBD2 matches 7 bases. Germline V lookup: CDR1 SGHRS, CDR2 YFSETQ. The J segment lost 0 bases and the V segment lost 2 bases, leaving 5 bases of the junction unmatched. This CDR3 has 16 amino acids. CDR3 nucleotides: TGCGCCAGCAGCTTCACGAGCGGGAACTCCTACAATGAGCAGTTCTTC. Translation gives CASSFTSGNSYNEQFF.

The chain recombines TRBV5-1 with TRBJ2-1; 7 bases align to TRBD2. Germline V lookup: CDR1 SGHRS, CDR2 YFSETQ. The V gene end was trimmed by 0 bases and the J gene end by 1 base; junction bases not matched to a gene: 4. CDR3 length: 16 residues. The CDR3 DNA reads as TGCGCCAGCAGCTTGGTCGGTAGCGGGTCCTACAATGAGCAGTTCTTC. Amino acids: CASSLVGSGSYNEQFF.

The V call is TRBV2, the J call TRBJ2-1, with D perhaps matching TRBD1 (5 bases). Trimming took 8 bases from V and 3 from J, leaving 11 bases between them. This CDR3 comprises 13 residues. Germline CDR1 reads SNHLY; CDR2 reads FYNNEI. CDR3 sequence (DNA): TGTGCCAGCGTCAGGGATCGCTACAATGAGCAGTTCTTC. Amino acid sequence: CASVRDRYNEQFF.

V gene TRBV2 combines with J gene TRBJ2-3; 10 nucleotides agree with TRBD2. The ends lost 6 bases at V and 5 bases at J; junction bases unmatched: 11. Germline CDR1 reads SNHLY; CDR2 reads FYNNEI. CDR3 length: 16 amino acids. The CDR3 DNA is TGTGCCAGCAGCGTACTACTAGCGGGGAGAGGAGATACGCAGTATTTT. As protein: CASSVLLAGRGDTQYF.

This clone has a handful of counts. V usage is TRBV4-1 and J usage is TRBJ2-3; TRBD2 matches 9 bases. CDR3 length: 16 residues. Germline values: CDR1 MGHRA, CDR2 YSYEKL. V lost 4 bases and J lost 3; bases outside the gene matches: 8. The CDR3 spells CASSPTAGGATDTQYF. Here the CDR3 DNA reads TGCGCCAGCAGCCCTACTGCGGGAGGGGCTACAGATACGCAGTATTTT.

V and J are TRBV5-6 and TRBJ2-1, with D unclear. There are 16 residues in the CDR3. CDR1 and CDR2 from the germline V gene are SGHDT and YYEEEE. The germline V and J ends were trimmed by 9 bases and 6 bases, with 25 bases remaining between them. In nucleotides, the CDR3 is TGTGCCACCCACGGATGGAGAGTTTCCCGTCCCAATGAGCAGTTCTTC. Its protein is CATHGWRVSRPNEQFF.

The rearrangement uses TRBV5-6 and TRBJ1-2, with 7 positions matching TRBD1. The CDR3 is made up of 16 amino acids. The V and J ends lost 4 bases and 5 bases, in that order; junction bases with no gene match: 14. CDR1 is SGHDT, CDR2 YYEEEE, per germline. The CDR3, as DNA: TGTGCCAGCAGCCAGCCTAGGGACAGAGATTCGTATGGCTACACCTTC. Residues: CASSQPRDRDSYGYTF.

This chain uses TRBV6-5 with TRBJ1-1; a weak D match, TRBD1 (6 bases). V was trimmed by 6 bases and J by 5 bases, leaving 16 bases between them. The V gene's germline CDR1 is MNHEY and CDR2 SVGAGI. This CDR3 contains 14 residues. In nucleotides, the CDR3 is TGTGCCAGCAGCCAAGGGGGACGACGTACTGAAGCTTTCTTT. It codes for CASSQGGRRTEAFF.

This clone is a singleton in its sample. The chain couples TRBV6-5 to TRBJ2-3; no reliable D call. V lost 11 bases, J lost 2 bases, and 14 bases lay in between. Germline V gives CDR1 MNHEY, CDR2 SVGAGI. This CDR3 region has 13 residues. This CDR3 is CASGRGDTDTQYF. As DNA, the CDR3 is TGTGCCTCTGGGCGTGGTGACACAGATACGCAGTATTTT.

The chain is built from TRBV7-3 and TRBJ1-1, with 8 positions matching TRBD1. Germline CDR1 and CDR2: SGHTA and FQGTGA. J was trimmed by 7 bases and V by 7 bases; bases with no gene match: 8. This CDR3 spans 13 amino acids. The CDR3 loop is CASILDRGGEAFF. For the CDR3, the DNA is TGTGCCAGCATCCTAGACAGGGGTGGTGAAGCTTTCTTT.

This clone came up once. The chain is built from TRBV5-1 and TRBJ2-5; TRBD1 aligns across 8 bases. The length of the CDR3 is 14 residues. The germline gives CDR1 SGHRS, CDR2 YFSETQ. J gave up 5 bases and V 3 bases, and 6 bases lay outside the gene matches. The CDR3: CASSSQGGSETQYF. CDR3 coding DNA: TGCGCCAGCAGCTCACAGGGGGGCAGCGAGACCCAGTACTTC.

The gene calls are TRBV5-1 and TRBJ2-1; D is possibly TRBD2 (6 bases). CDR3 length: 14 residues. Germline V lookup: CDR1 SGHRS, CDR2 YFSETQ. Trimming left V 2 bases short and J 5 bases short, with 11 bases between. DNA of the CDR3: TGCGCCAGCAGCTTTCGGGACTTAGACAATGAGCAGTTCTTC. This translates into CASSFRDLDNEQFF.

V gene TRBV30 combines with J gene TRBJ2-1; a possible D gene is TRBD1 (6 bases). V lost 7 bases to trimming and J lost 2 bases, with 18 bases between them. The CDR3 has 15 residues. In germline, CDR1 is GTSNPN, CDR2 SVGIG (reference sequence). CDR3 residues: CASERAGATYNEQFF. DNA for the CDR3: TGTGCCTCGGAGAGGGCAGGGGCGACCTACAATGAGCAGTTCTTC.

This chain joins TRBV7-2 and TRBJ1-1; TRBD1 aligns across 8 bases. The CDR3 has 15 residues. V lost 6 bases, J lost 1 base, and 7 bases stayed unmatched. Germline V gives CDR1 SGHTA, CDR2 FQGNSA. The chain's CDR3 is CASRSTTGGNTEAFF. CDR3 DNA: TGTGCCAGCAGGTCTACTACAGGGGGGAACACTGAAGCTTTCTTT.

This clone turned up a few times. V usage is TRBV9 and J usage is TRBJ2-7, with D maybe TRBD1 (5 bases). The CDR3 covers 17 residues. The germline gives CDR1 SGDLS, CDR2 YYNGEE. The ends were cut back, 0 bases at V and 0 bases at J, with 16 bases in the middle. The CDR3 bases are TGTGCCAGCAGCGTAGAGACAGCCTTTACCTCCTCCTACGAGCAGTACTTC. The encoded protein is CASSVETAFTSSYEQYF.